This entry lists 8 T cell receptor beta chains sequenced from one sample in a study of T cell clonality in common variable immunodeficiency. The repertoire was sequenced with immunoSEQ multiplex PCR; TCRdb's copy has only in-frame clones and lacks some. The data show about 52,000 clones, with none appearing a single time. Sequenced material: peripheral blood mononuclear cells. Receptors were obtained from a person aged 18-70 years in good health.

Comments on this clone: The read gets to within 3 residues of the CDR3 end, and the germline J gene fills in the rest. The genes are TRBV30 and TRBJ2-4; no firm D call. The CDR3 is 13 amino acids. From germline, CDR1 is GTSNPN and CDR2 SVGIG (reference sequence). CDR3 region: CAWTTAFNYGQYF. The sequenced CDR3 bases are TGTGCCTGGACCACAGCCTTTAATTACGGT.

This clone appeared a few times. The CDR3 here is CASSHRQGGSNQPQHF. CDR3 DNA, as far as it was read: TGTGCCAGCTCACACCGACAGGGTGGGAGCAATCAGCCC. The chain couples TRBV18 to TRBJ1-5, with 7 bases fitting TRBD1. With the read ending 3 residues before the CDR3 end, the germline J gene is used to fill in that end. The germline CDR1 and CDR2 sequences are KGHSH and LQKENI. This CDR3 region has 16 residues. With V trimmed by 4 bases and J by 1 base, 7 bases remained unmatched.

This clone was found many times. The read terminates 3 residues before the CDR3 end, so the remaining end is supplied by the germline J gene. The gene calls are TRBV19 and TRBJ1-2, with 8 bases matching TRBD1. The germline CDR1 and CDR2 sequences are LNHDA and SQIVND (reference sequence). The J segment lost 0 bases and the V segment lost 6 bases, leaving 3 bases of the junction unmatched. This CDR3 region has 14 residues. CDR3: CASSPTGANYGYTF. Partial CDR3 DNA: TGTGCCAGTAGCCCGACAGGGGCTAACTATGGC.

This clone was counted ten times or more. The read finishes 3 residues shy of the CDR3 end, and the germline J gene is used to complete it. The V call is TRBV18, the J call TRBJ2-3; TRBD1 agrees at 7 bases. There are 15 residues in the CDR3. Germline V gene lookup returns CDR1 KGHSH and CDR2 LQKENI. V lost 3 bases and J lost 4; bases outside the gene matches: 7. Incomplete CDR3 DNA: TGTGCCAGCTCACCGGACAGGCTAAGTGCAGATACG. The encoded protein is CASSPDRLSADT. In full, the CDR3 is CASSPDRLSADTQYF.

This clone was detected many times. The read terminates 3 residues before the CDR3 end, so the remaining end is supplied by the germline J gene. V usage is TRBV11-2 and J usage is TRBJ2-1; TRBD1 matches at 10 bases. This CDR3 region has 15 residues. The junction had 3 bases not matched to a gene; V was cut back by 1 base and J by 6 bases. From germline, CDR1 is SGHAT and CDR2 FQNNGV. The sequenced CDR3 bases are TGTGCCAGCAGCTTAGGTGGGACAGGGGTCAATGAG. It is translated as CASSLGGTGVNE. The entire CDR3 sequence reads CASSLGGTGVNEQFF.

The sample holds many counts of this clone. From the germline J gene comes the end of the CDR3, since the read stops 3 residues before it. J is TRBJ2-3 and V is TRBV20-1; D call uncertain. Germline V gene lookup returns CDR1 DFQATT and CDR2 SNEGSKA (reference sequence). The CDR3 loop spans 13 amino acids. Trimming took 6 bases from V and 0 from J, leaving 10 bases between them. The CDR3 DNA, read in part, is TGCAGTGCCCTAACTGATAGCACAGATACG. Encoded protein: CSALTDSTDT. In full, the CDR3 is CSALTDSTDTQYF.

This clone was recorded many times. The DNA ends 3 residues before the CDR3 does, and the rest of the CDR3 is filled in from the germline J gene. The V gene is TRBV6-1, the J gene TRBJ1-5; no firm D call. Deletions cut 1 base from V and 4 bases from J, with 8 bases between. CDR1 is MNHNS and CDR2 is SASEGT in the germline V gene. The CDR3 consists of 14 residues. CDR3 residues: CASSEGIDNQPQHF. The covered CDR3 bases are TGTGCCAGCAGTGAAGGAATAGATAATCAGCCC.

This clone was observed a few times. The observed sequence ends 3 residues before the CDR3 terminus, with the missing tail filled in from the germline J gene. The chain carries TRBV18 and TRBJ1-4; perhaps TRBD1 as D (5 bases). The V gene lost 3 bases and the J gene lost 0 bases, with 11 bases spanning the gap. Germline CDR1 is KGHSH and CDR2 is LQKENI. This CDR3 is built from 16 residues. The CDR3 reads CASSPGLQTTNEKLFF. CDR3 DNA, as far as it was read: TGTGCCAGCTCACCGGGGCTACAAACAACTAATGAAAAA.